One and the same sample provided the 29 T cell receptor beta chains below, sequenced in a study of blood T cell repertoires in COVID-19 (dated by TCRdb to about 2020). The receptor library was made with the immunoSEQ multiplex PCR assay. Imported from immuneACCESS, the table was reduced by TCRdb to in-frame sequences with V and J called. These copies leave out some clones; in studies compared against another copy, an unresolved V gene accounts for under half, and the cause of the remainder is not known. This sample is represented by about 260,000 clones; approximately 84% of them were singletons. Under 2% of the sample is taken by the ten largest. The material sequenced was peripheral blood. Source of these receptors: a woman older than 75 with acute or convalescent COVID-19.

The chain couples TRBV7-3 to TRBJ2-3; D is perhaps TRBD2 (5 bases). Trimming stripped 0 bases from V and 5 bases from J, with 9 bases between. CDR3 length equals 14 residues. CDR1 and CDR2 from the germline V gene are SGHTA and FQGTGA. In DNA, the CDR3 is TGTGCCAGCAGCTTAACTAGCGAGGGAGATACGCAGTATTTT. Translation gives CASSLTSEGDTQYF. Full variable domain (outside the CDR3, taken from reference TRBV7-3 and TRBJ2-3): GAGVSQTPSNKVTEKGKYVELRCDPISGHTALYWYRQSLGQGPEFLIYFQGTGAADDSGLPNDRFFAVRPEGSVSTLKIQRTERGDSAVYLCASSLTSEGDTQYFGPGTRLTVL.

The V call is TRBV2, the J call TRBJ2-7; D is possibly TRBD2 (5 bases). Trimming took 6 bases from V and 5 from J, leaving 14 bases between them. CDR1 SNHLY and CDR2 FYNNEI come from the germline V gene. The CDR3 totals 13 residues. The CDR3 DNA sequence: TGTGCCAGCAGCCGGGAACGAATGGACGAGCAGTACTTC. This sequence encodes CASSRERMDEQYF.

This clone was seen once. The chain uses TRBV5-1 and TRBJ2-1; TRBD2 matches 10 bases. The CDR3 covers 14 residues. Germline V lookup: CDR1 SGHRS, CDR2 YFSETQ. The trim removed 1 base at V and 5 bases at J, leaving 0 bases unmatched. The CDR3 coding sequence is TGCGCCAGCAGCTTGAGCGGGGGGGACAATGAGCAGTTCTTC. Protein: CASSLSGGDNEQFF. Full variable domain (remainder filled in from reference TRBV5-1 and TRBJ2-1): KAGVTQTPRYLIKTRGQQVTLSCSPISGHRSVSWYQQTPGQGLQFLFEYFSETQRNKGNFPGRFSGRQFSNSRSEMNVSTLELGDSALYLCASSLSGGDNEQFFGPGTRLTVL.

The chain links TRBV7-2 to TRBJ2-1; 9 bases agree with TRBD2. The V and J ends lost 5 bases and 9 bases, in that order; junction bases with no gene match: 14. Germline loops: CDR1 SGHTA, CDR2 FQGNSA. CDR3 length: 16 amino acids. CDR3 in amino acids: CASSPPSSGSGGEQFF. CDR3 bases: TGTGCCAGCAGCCCCCCGAGTAGCGGGAGTGGGGGTGAGCAGTTCTTC.

This chain uses TRBV11-2 with TRBJ2-7; 8 bases agree with TRBD2. Germline CDR1 SGHAT, CDR2 FQNNGV. V trimming: 3 bases; J trimming: 1 base; junction bases outside the gene matches: 8. The CDR3 is 16 amino acids. CDR3 amino acids: CASSFPYSGNSYEQYF. The CDR3 bases are TGTGCCAGCAGCTTTCCCTATAGCGGGAATTCCTACGAGCAGTACTTC.

The rearrangement links TRBV21-1 to TRBJ2-7; whether TRBD2, the table's D call, matches the DNA was not checked. TRBV21-1 is termed a pseudogene. The CDR3 is 14 amino acids. The CDR3 sequence is CASTKAQREHEQYF. In nucleotides, the CDR3 is TGTGCCAGCACGAAAGCCCAGCGGGAGCACGAGCAGTACTTC.

This rearrangement joins TRBV19 to TRBJ1-4, with D hard to call. V was pared by 3 bases and J by 5 bases, with 10 bases between. The CDR3 extends over 14 amino acids. Germline assignment: CDR1 LNHDA and CDR2 SQIVND (reference sequence). CDR3 amino acids: CASSIRQENEKLFF. DNA for the CDR3: TGTGCCAGTAGTATCAGGCAGGAAAATGAAAAACTGTTTTTT. Drawing the rest from reference TRBV19 and TRBJ1-4, the complete variable domain is DGGITQSPKYLFRKEGQNVTLSCEQNLNHDAMYWYRQDPGQGLRLIYYSQIVNDFQKGDIAEGYSVSREKKESFPLTVTSAQKNPTAFYLCASSIRQENEKLFFGSGTQLSVL.

This chain connects TRBV5-6 to TRBJ2-1, with TRBD2 identical over 7 bases. V lost 1 base to trimming and J lost 7 bases; unmatched junction nucleotides: 5. The CDR3 length is 14 residues. CDR1 SGHDT and CDR2 YYEEEE come from the germline V gene. The CDR3 DNA follows: TGTGCCAGCAGCTTGCGGGGGGTTAAGAATGAGCAGTTCTTC. This gives the protein CASSLRGVKNEQFF.

This clone was seen a few times. V is TRBV5-1 and J is TRBJ2-3; D is possibly TRBD1 (5 bases). Germline loops: CDR1 SGHRS, CDR2 YFSETQ. The CDR3 runs 18 residues. V lost 6 bases, J lost 2 bases, and 25 bases lay in between. CDR3 DNA sequence: TGCGCCAGCACGACAGAAAGTGTTCCTCGGACACACACAGATACGCAGTATTTT. Amino acids: CASTTESVPRTHTDTQYF.

The chain joins TRBV11-2 to TRBJ2-5; 7 nucleotides align to TRBD2. The CDR3 has 14 amino acids. After removal of 1 base from V and 5 bases from J, the junction contained 4 bases not matched to a gene. Germline V gene data show CDR1 as SGHAT and CDR2 as FQNNGV. The CDR3: CASSLAQGGETQYF. In DNA form, the CDR3 reads TGTGCCAGCAGCTTAGCGCAGGGAGGGGAGACCCAGTACTTC.

The chain links TRBV4-2 to TRBJ2-1; D might be TRBD2 (6 bases). The CDR3 has 15 residues. The V end was cut by 2 bases, the J end by 6 bases, with 14 bases between. Germline loops: CDR1 LGHNA, CDR2 YNFKEQ. The CDR3 nucleotides are TGTGCCAGCAGCCAAAGCGAACTAGCTTTCAATGAGCAGTTCTTC. Residues: CASSQSELAFNEQFF.

The rearrangement uses TRBV6-2 or TRBV6-3 and TRBJ2-3; TRBD2 matches 8 bases. Germline trimming cut 4 bases from V and 6 bases from J; bases unmatched to any gene: 6. CDR1 is MNHEY and CDR2 is SVGEGT in the germline V gene. The CDR3 contains 14 residues. CDR3 nucleotides: TGTGCCAGCAGTTTATATAGCGGGAAGGATACGCAGTATTTT. Protein sequence: CASSLYSGKDTQYF.

J is TRBJ1-4 and V is TRBV9; D may be TRBD1 (6 bases). Trimming took 3 bases from V and 8 from J, leaving 17 bases between them. Germline loops: CDR1 SGDLS, CDR2 YYNGEE. The CDR3 length is 15 residues. Written as DNA, the CDR3 is TGTGCCAGCAGCGCCGGGACAACGCTTAGAGAAAAACTGTTTTTT. Amino acids: CASSAGTTLREKLFF.

The CDR3 DNA reads TGTGCCAGCAGCTTGGATGGTAGCGGTCTTAGCTCCTACAATGAGCAGTTCTTC. Protein: CASSLDGSGLSSYNEQFF. V and J are TRBV7-2 and TRBJ2-1, with TRBD2 as a possible D gene (6 bases). Trimming stripped 3 bases from V and 0 bases from J, with 18 bases between. This CDR3 spans 18 amino acids. Per germline, CDR1 SGHTA and CDR2 FQGNSA.

V is TRBV19 and J is TRBJ1-1, with D uncertain. The length of the CDR3 is 14 residues. V lost 4 bases and J 0 bases, leaving 9 bases between the germline ends. Germline V gives CDR1 LNHDA, CDR2 SQIVND (reference sequence). CDR3 residues: CASSRRQMNTEAFF. Here the CDR3 DNA reads TGTGCCAGTAGTAGACGACAAATGAACACTGAAGCTTTCTTT.

The chain couples TRBV28 to TRBJ2-1, with TRBD2 matching 15 bases. This CDR3 comprises 18 residues. The ends lost 5 bases at V and 9 bases at J; junction bases unmatched: 14. The germline V gene encodes CDR1 MDHEN and CDR2 SYDVKM. The CDR3 sequence is CASSDPRTSGGGGGEQFF. For the CDR3, the DNA is TGTGCCAGCAGTGACCCCCGGACTAGCGGGGGGGGCGGCGGTGAGCAGTTCTTC.

The CDR3 DNA follows: TGCGCCAGCAAACCGGGACAGAGCATGAACACTGAAGCTTTCTTT. Translation: CASKPGQSMNTEAFF. V usage is TRBV4-1 and J usage is TRBJ1-1, with TRBD1 matching over 7 bases. CDR1 and CDR2 (germline): MGHRA, YSYEKL. CDR3 length: 15 amino acids. Trimming cost V 7 bases and J 0 bases; bases outside gene matches: 8.

This chain joins TRBV7-2 and TRBJ2-3; D possibly corresponds to TRBD2 (5 bases). Trimming removed 1 base from V and 11 bases from J, with 16 bases in between. The CDR3 has 14 residues. Germline CDR1 is SGHTA and CDR2 is FQGNSA. CDR3 bases: TGTGCCAGCAGCTTAGAAAACACCGGGATGCAGCAGTATTTT. As protein: CASSLENTGMQQYF.

The chain joins TRBV3-1 (or the pseudogene TRBV3-2) to TRBJ1-2; D possibly corresponds to TRBD1 (5 bases). V was cut by 0 bases and J by 8 bases, with 19 bases left in between. This CDR3 is built from 16 residues. The V gene's germline CDR1 is LGHDT and CDR2 YNNKEL (reference sequence). The CDR3 DNA sequence: TGTGCCAGCAGCCAAGACCGGGGCGGAGGGTTGAGGGGCTACACCTTC. Its protein is CASSQDRGGGLRGYTF.

The V and J genes are TRBV2 and TRBJ1-2; D unresolved. The V end was cut by 5 bases, the J end by 4 bases, with 14 bases between. CDR1 and CDR2 from the germline V gene are SNHLY and FYNNEI. CDR3 length equals 14 residues. The CDR3 is CASSPSSGIYGYTF. DNA of the CDR3: TGTGCCAGCAGTCCCTCCAGTGGTATCTATGGCTACACCTTC. The full variable domain, with the rest looked up from reference TRBV2 and TRBJ1-2, is EPEVTQTPSHQVTQMGQEVILRCVPISNHLYFYWYRQILGQKVEFLVSFYNNEISEKSEIFDDQFSVERPDGSNFTLKIRSTKLEDSAMYFCASSPSSGIYGYTFGSGTRLTVV.

CDR3 nucleotides: TGCAGCGTTGATGGGGCCGGGAGAAGGAGCTCCTACAATGAGCAGTTCTTC. Translating gives CSVDGAGRRSSYNEQFF. The chain carries TRBV29-1 and TRBJ2-1, with a possible D match to TRBD2 (6 bases). Trimming took off 3 bases at V and 0 bases at J, with 18 bases between the two ends. CDR3 size: 17 residues. The germline V gene encodes CDR1 SQVTM and CDR2 ANQGSEA.

This rearrangement joins TRBV11-2 to TRBJ2-5, with no clear D. CDR1 SGHAT and CDR2 FQNNGV come from the germline V gene. CDR3 length: 13 residues. Trimming left V 3 bases short and J 1 base short, with 6 bases between. CDR3 protein: CASSLSVQETQYF. The CDR3 bases are TGTGCCAGCAGCTTGTCTGTCCAAGAGACCCAGTACTTC.

The CDR3 protein is CASSPPGSANYGYTF. CDR3 in DNA: TGTGCCAGCTCACCACCGGGCTCTGCTAACTATGGCTACACCTTC. The V and J genes are TRBV18 and TRBJ1-2; no clear D. The CDR3 covers 15 residues. CDR1 and CDR2 from the germline V gene are KGHSH and LQKENI. Trimming stripped 0 bases from V and 0 bases from J, with 8 bases between.

This clone was seen once. V usage is TRBV7-9 and J usage is TRBJ2-1; D is perhaps TRBD2 (6 bases). There are 18 residues in the CDR3. Germline lookup yields CDR1 SEHNR and CDR2 FQNEAQ (reference sequence). The germline V and J ends were trimmed by 5 bases and 0 bases, with 20 bases remaining between them. CDR3 bases: TGTGCCAGCAGCCAGACGGGACTTCCTATCAGCTCCTACAATGAGCAGTTCTTC. Its protein product is CASSQTGLPISSYNEQFF.

The J gene is TRBJ2-4, the V gene TRBV6-5, with TRBD1 matching 7 bases. The V segment lost 6 bases and the J segment 5 bases; nucleotides outside the gene matches: 4. The CDR3 is 13 residues long. The germline CDR1 and CDR2 sequences are MNHEY and SVGAGI. CDR3 in amino acids: CASRTTGQNIQYF. The CDR3 coding sequence is TGTGCCAGCAGGACGACAGGGCAAAACATTCAGTACTTC.

This chain uses TRBV9 with TRBJ1-2, with 10 bases identical to TRBD1. This CDR3 contains 18 residues. Trimming at V came to 4 bases and at J to 8 bases, leaving 20 bases not matched to a gene. Germline V gene lookup returns CDR1 SGDLS and CDR2 YYNGEE. The DNA of the CDR3 is TGTGCCAGCAGCCCGGATCTCCACGCGACAGGGGGCGGGACGGGCTACACCTTC. As protein: CASSPDLHATGGGTGYTF.

The V gene is TRBV5-6, the J gene TRBJ1-4, with 8 nucleotides matching TRBD1. V lost 2 bases to trimming and J lost 0 bases; unmatched junction nucleotides: 3. Germline loops: CDR1 SGHDT, CDR2 YYEEEE. The CDR3 is 16 residues long. Here the CDR3 DNA reads TGTGCCAGCAGCTTCCAGGGGGCGGCAACTAATGAAAAACTGTTTTTT. Amino acids: CASSFQGAATNEKLFF. The variable domain in full, with the rest retrieved from reference TRBV5-6 and TRBJ1-4, is DAGVTQSPTHLIKTRGQQVTLRCSPKSGHDTVSWYQQALGQGPQFIFQYYEEEERQRGNFPDRFSGHQFPNYSSELNVNALLLGDSALYLCASSFQGAATNEKLFFGSGTQLSVL.

The genes are TRBV7-9 and TRBJ1-2; D remains ambiguous. The CDR3 extends over 15 amino acids. CDR1 is SEHNR, CDR2 FQNEAQ, per germline (reference sequence). Trimming took off 5 bases at V and 7 bases at J, with 20 bases between the two ends. Here the CDR3 DNA reads TGTGCCAGCAGCCCTACGGCGGTCCCCAATCGTGGCTACACCTTC. The encoded protein is CASSPTAVPNRGYTF. The full variable domain, rest sourced from reference TRBV7-9 and TRBJ1-2, is DTGVSQNPRHKITKRGQNVTFRCDPISEHNRLYWYRQTLGQGPEFLTYFQNEAQLEKSRLLSDRFSAERPKGSFSTLEIQRTEQGDSAMYLCASSPTAVPNRGYTFGSGTRLTVV.

J is TRBJ1-2 and V is TRBV6-5; weak D call: TRBD1 (5 bases). CDR1 is MNHEY and CDR2 is SVGAGI in the germline V gene. This CDR3 comprises 15 residues. The V and J ends lost 4 bases and 4 bases respectively, with 16 bases between them. CDR3 nucleotide sequence: TGTGCCAGCAGTTCCCTTAGTAGGGGCGGCTATGGCTACACCTTC. This translates into CASSSLSRGGYGYTF.